The 18 T cell receptor beta chains in this list originate from one sample, sequenced in a study of shared clonotypes between healthy human individuals. Method: immunoSEQ multiplex PCR; TCRdb's copy keeps in-frame clones and lacks some. Of about 120,000 clones in the sample, 68% are singletons; the top ten hold roughly 24%. The material sequenced was memory CD8+ T cells sorted from blood. Subset reported: CD45RO+ cells pooled with CCR7-negative TemRA cells. Receptor source: a woman in her thirties in good health.

This clone has just one count. The gene calls are TRBV11-2 and TRBJ2-7; 8 nucleotides line up with TRBD2. The V gene's germline CDR1 is SGHAT and CDR2 FQNNGV. This CDR3 is 12 amino acids long. After removal of 7 bases from V and 3 bases from J, the junction contained 2 bases not matched to a gene. The CDR3 nucleotides are TGTGCCAGCACCGCGGGAGGCTACGAGCAGTACTTC. This sequence encodes CASTAGGYEQYF.

The chain employs TRBV27 and TRBJ2-4; D is undetermined. V was pared by 4 bases and J by 5 bases, with 18 bases between. The length of the CDR3 is 16 residues. Germline values: CDR1 MNHEY, CDR2 SMNVEV (reference sequence). The CDR3 sequence is CASSWGPGQSQNIQYF. For the CDR3, the DNA is TGTGCCAGCAGTTGGGGTCCCGGGCAGTCTCAAAACATTCAGTACTTC.

The V call is TRBV25-1, the J call TRBJ2-1, with D possibly matching TRBD1 (6 bases). V was shortened by 4 bases and J by 0 bases, with 10 bases between the two germline ends. The CDR3 contains 15 residues. Germline lookup yields CDR1 MGHDK and CDR2 SYGVNS. The CDR3 DNA follows: TGTGCCAGCAGTGCTACAGGGAGCTCCTACAATGAGCAGTTCTTC. Its translation: CASSATGSSYNEQFF. Full variable domain (rest looked up from reference TRBV25-1 and TRBJ2-1): EADIYQTPRYLVIGTGKKITLECSQTMGHDKMYWYQQDPGMELHLIHYSYGVNSTEKGDLSSESTVSRIRTEHFPLTLESARPSHTSQYLCASSATGSSYNEQFFGPGTRLTVL.

The rearrangement links TRBV5-1 to TRBJ2-1; the match to TRBD1 covers 7 bases. Germline CDR1 reads SGHRS; CDR2 reads YFSETQ. J was trimmed by 7 bases and V by 3 bases; bases with no gene match: 10. The CDR3 consists of 15 residues. CDR3 sequence reads: CASSSGQQSWNEQFF. For the CDR3, the DNA is TGCGCCAGCAGCTCGGGACAGCAGTCTTGGAATGAGCAGTTCTTC.

The chain recombines TRBV7-9 with TRBJ1-2; 8 positions match TRBD1. CDR3 length equals 14 residues. Germline lookup yields CDR1 SEHNR and CDR2 FQNEAQ (reference sequence). The V and J ends lost 5 bases and 6 bases, in that order; junction bases with no gene match: 8. The CDR3 protein is CASSPRTGLDGYTF. CDR3 in DNA: TGTGCCAGCAGCCCGCGGACAGGGTTAGATGGCTACACCTTC.

This chain uses TRBV7-8 with TRBJ2-1; 14 nucleotides match TRBD2. The CDR3 is 17 amino acids. In germline, CDR1 is SGHVS, CDR2 FQNEAQ. V lost 5 bases and J lost 4; bases outside the gene matches: 7. CDR3 coding DNA: TGTGCCAGCAGCGGCCGGACTAGCGGGAGGTTGTACAATGAGCAGTTCTTC. It translates to CASSGRTSGRLYNEQFF.

V gene TRBV5-4 combines with J gene TRBJ2-7, with TRBD2 matching over 13 bases. J was trimmed by 2 bases and V by 3 bases; bases with no gene match: 5. Germline CDR1 and CDR2: SGHNT and YYREEE (reference sequence). This CDR3 is built from 16 residues. The chain's CDR3 is CASSSGLAGITYEQYF. In DNA, the CDR3 is TGTGCCAGCAGCTCGGGACTAGCGGGAATAACCTACGAGCAGTACTTC.

The genes are TRBV4-1 and TRBJ2-7; D is ambiguous. V was cut by 9 bases and J by 0 bases, with 36 bases left in between. Looked up from germline, CDR1 is MGHRA and CDR2 is YSYEKL. The length of the CDR3 is 21 residues. The CDR3 DNA is TGCGCCAGAACCCCCTTTGCCCCAGGCAGGTACGACTCCAGGAGCTCCTACGAGCAGTACTTC. Its protein product is CARTPFAPGRYDSRSSYEQYF.

This chain joins TRBV15 and TRBJ2-7; 13 bases align to TRBD2. V was clipped by 6 bases and J by 4 bases; unmatched bases: 6. The CDR3 length is 15 residues. Looked up from germline, CDR1 is LNHNV and CDR2 is YYDKDF (reference sequence). CDR3 DNA: TGTGCCACCAGTCCAGGGACTAGCGGGACTTACGAGCAGTACTTC. Amino acid sequence: CATSPGTSGTYEQYF.

This clone has just a few counts. The gene calls are TRBV25-1 and TRBJ2-2, with 9 bases lining up with TRBD2. The CDR3 sequence is 15 residues long. Unmatched junction bases numbered 5, after V lost 2 bases and J lost 7 bases. CDR1 is MGHDK, CDR2 SYGVNS, per germline. The CDR3 DNA sequence: TGTGCCAGCAGTGAAGGGGTAGCGGGAGACGGGGAGCTGTTTTTT. It yields the protein CASSEGVAGDGELFF.

The rearrangement links TRBV19 to TRBJ2-3; possibly TRBD2 for D (5 bases). Per germline, CDR1 LNHDA and CDR2 SQIVND (reference sequence). Trimming left V 6 bases short and J 6 bases short, with 19 bases between. The CDR3 covers 15 residues. CDR3 residues: CASSPLEGRVDTQYF. DNA of the CDR3: TGTGCCAGTAGCCCCCTAGAGGGCCGGGTTGATACGCAGTATTTT.

The chain joins TRBV11-2 to TRBJ2-1; no firm D call. V gave up 5 bases and J gave up 0 bases, with 14 bases separating them. CDR3 length: 16 amino acids. Germline lookup yields CDR1 SGHAT and CDR2 FQNNGV. In DNA, the CDR3 is TGTGCCAGCAGCCCTCAAGCGAGAGGCTCCTACAATGAGCAGTTCTTC. Translated: CASSPQARGSYNEQFF.

V usage is TRBV28 and J usage is TRBJ2-7, with D unresolved. V lost 1 base and J lost 3, with 7 bases in between. Germline CDR1 and CDR2: MDHEN and SYDVKM. This CDR3 has 13 residues. In nucleotides, the CDR3 is TGTGCCAGCAGTTTATTTTTCTACTACGAGCAGTACTTC. Protein product: CASSLFFYYEQYF.

The chain joins TRBV28 to TRBJ2-7, with a tentative D call TRBD1 (6 bases). The CDR3 is 18 residues long. Trimming cost V 6 bases and J 3 bases, with 27 bases left between them. Germline CDR1 MDHEN, CDR2 SYDVKM. CDR3 amino acids: CASRTRTEAILFGYEQYF. In nucleotides, the CDR3 is TGTGCCAGCAGAACTCGGACAGAGGCGATATTGTTCGGCTACGAGCAGTACTTC.

In its sample, this clone was seen a few times. The DNA of the CDR3 is TGTGCCAGCAGCTTAGGCGGTTGGGAGGCCATTTCGGGGGGGCAGTTCTTC. It encodes CASSLGGWEAISGGQFF. The J gene is TRBJ2-1, the V gene TRBV11-2, with 7 bases that match TRBD2. The CDR3 spans 17 residues. V was clipped by 1 base and J by 12 bases; unmatched bases: 18. Germline loops: CDR1 SGHAT, CDR2 FQNNGV.

The V and J genes are TRBV9 and TRBJ2-1, with a weak D call TRBD2 (6 bases). This CDR3 is built from 16 residues. Germline-derived CDR1 and CDR2 are SGDLS and YYNGEE. The V and J ends lost 3 bases and 3 bases respectively, with 16 bases between them. The CDR3 sequence is CASSGDFPEVYNEQFF. CDR3 DNA sequence: TGTGCCAGCAGCGGGGACTTTCCAGAGGTCTACAATGAGCAGTTCTTC.

The gene calls are TRBV10-2 and TRBJ2-3, with TRBD1 as a possible D gene (6 bases). The V gene's germline CDR1 is WSHSY and CDR2 SAAADI. This CDR3 has 14 amino acids. Trimming stripped 8 bases from V and 2 bases from J, with 14 bases between. CDR3: CASQGRVHTDTQYF. Here the CDR3 DNA reads TGCGCCAGCCAGGGGCGGGTACACACAGATACGCAGTATTTT.

V and J are TRBV5-4 and TRBJ1-2; D might be TRBD1 (5 bases). V was clipped by 4 bases and J by 8 bases, with 21 bases between them. The germline gives CDR1 SGHNT, CDR2 YYREEE (reference sequence). This CDR3 has 15 amino acids. This CDR3 is CASSKPGPGVGGYTF. Written as DNA, the CDR3 is TGTGCCAGCAGCAAACCCGGGCCGGGGGTAGGGGGCTACACCTTC.